What follows is one T cell receptor (beta chain) and its context. The antigen is not known. All the donors were Caucasian adults who lived in Nashville, Tennessee. V gave up 0 bases and J gave up 3 bases, with 26 bases separating them. Per germline, CDR1 WNHNN and CDR2 SYGVQD (reference sequence). The CDR3 has 20 amino acids. The data derive from a study of shared clonotypes between healthy human individuals. Overall study: Used for every donor were three CD4 naive, three CD4 memory, two CD8 naive and one CD8 memory plate.

Findings and caveats of the study: When naive CD4 clonotypes were compared across a handful of donors, 5% to 5.5% were shared.

This table comes from immunoSEQ multiplex PCR, and its TCRdb copy is limited to in-frame clones, with some not included. The sample carries some 1,600,000 clones, 98% recorded once. The rearrangement joins TRBV10-1 to TRBJ1-2; D perhaps matches TRBD1 (6 bases). Material for sequencing was naive CD4+ T cells sorted from blood. Specified subset: CD45RA+ positively selected. The receptor comes from a man aged 25-45 years in good health. CDR3 sequence: CASSESKVASRGGGHYGYTF. The CDR3 region has the DNA TGCGCCAGCAGTGAGTCGAAGGTGGCGTCCAGGGGAGGTGGACACTATGGCTACACCTTC.